Presented here are 14 T cell receptor beta chains from one specimen sequenced in a study of patients with pleural tuberculosis. TCRdb ran MiXCR on the reads and lists one entry per CDR3 protein. The table shows nearly 30,000 distinct CDR3 sequences, with over 15% occurring only once. Input material: peripheral blood. The origin of the receptors is a human donor with pleural tuberculosis.

By sample fraction, this clonotype is medium-sized. The rearrangement joins TRBV27 to TRBJ1-1; D unresolved. Germline assignment: CDR1 MNHEY and CDR2 SMNVEV (reference sequence). CDR3 size: 11 residues. Trimming took 4 bases from V and 5 from J, leaving 5 bases between them. CDR3 region: CASSSRTEAFF. The CDR3 bases are TGTGCCAGCAGTTCAAGGACTGAAGCTTTCTTT.

This clonotype was counted at least ten times. This chain uses TRBV24-1 with TRBJ2-4, with 7 bases identical to TRBD1. Germline CDR1 is KGHDR and CDR2 is SFDVKD. The V gene end was trimmed by 7 bases and the J gene end by 1 base; junction bases not matched to a gene: 3. CDR3 length: 14 amino acids. This CDR3 is CATSDRAAKNIQYF. As DNA, the CDR3 is TGTGCCACCAGCGACAGGGCTGCCAAAAACATTCAGTACTTC.

The chain combines TRBV30 with TRBJ1-5, with a possible D match to TRBD1 (5 bases). Germline CDR1 and CDR2: GTSNPN and SVGIG (reference sequence). The CDR3 is made up of 12 amino acids. Between the trimmed V and J ends, which lost 4 bases and 6 bases, there was a span of 10 bases. The CDR3: CAWNVRGQPQHF. In nucleotides, the CDR3 is TGTGCCTGGAATGTGAGGGGTCAGCCCCAGCATTTT.

This clonotype was picked up many times. The CDR3 DNA reads TGTGCCAGCTCACGACCCTCGGCCGGTCCGGATTCACCCCTCCACTTT. The encoded protein is CASSRPSAGPDSPLHF. J is TRBJ1-6 and V is TRBV18; D unclear. The CDR3 runs 16 residues. The germline gives CDR1 KGHSH, CDR2 LQKENI. V gave up 4 bases and J gave up 8 bases, with 18 bases separating them. The variable domain in full, completed from reference TRBV18 and TRBJ1-6, reads NAGVMQNPRHLVRRRGQEARLRCSPMKGHSHVYWYRQLPEEGLKFMVYLQKENIIDESGMPKERFSAEFPKEGPSILRIQQVVRGDSAAYFCASSRPSAGPDSPLHFGNGTRLTVT.

This clonotype has at least ten counts. The chain carries TRBV11-2 and TRBJ2-7, with 10 bases fitting TRBD1. V lost 5 bases and J lost 4; bases outside the gene matches: 8. Germline lookup yields CDR1 SGHAT and CDR2 FQNNGV. This CDR3 spans 15 amino acids. CDR3 sequence reads: CASSTRTGGFYEQYF. In nucleotides, the CDR3 is TGTGCCAGCAGCACCAGGACAGGGGGGTTTTACGAGCAGTACTTC. Full variable domain (rest looked up from reference TRBV11-2 and TRBJ2-7): EAGVAQSPRYKIIEKRQSVAFWCNPISGHATLYWYQQILGQGPKLLIQFQNNGVVDDSQLPKDRFSAERLKGVDSTLKIQPAKLEDSAVYLCASSTRTGGFYEQYFGPGTRLTVT.

The rearrangement joins TRBV4-3 to TRBJ2-7; a possible D gene is TRBD1 (5 bases). CDR1 and CDR2 (germline): LGHNA, YSLEER. This CDR3 comprises 15 residues. Trimming removed 0 bases at V and 2 bases at J, with 11 bases between. The CDR3 DNA sequence: TGCGCCAGCAGCCAAGAATCAGGGTCCCCCTACGAGCAGTACTTC. As protein: CASSQESGSPYEQYF.

This clonotype was recorded at least ten times. This chain connects TRBV30 to TRBJ1-5; TRBD1 matches 8 bases. Germline V gives CDR1 GTSNPN, CDR2 SVGIG (reference sequence). This CDR3 spans 13 amino acids. Trimming took 1 base from V and 12 from J; bases not matched to a gene: 8. CDR3 DNA: TGTGCCTGGAGTGGACAGGGGAGATTGGGCCAGCATTTT. Its translation: CAWSGQGRLGQHF. Full variable domain (missing parts from reference TRBV30 and TRBJ1-5): SQTIHQWPATLVQPVGSPLSLECTVEGTSNPNLYWYRQAAGRGLQLLFYSVGIGQISSEVPQNLSASRPQDRQFILSSKKLLLSDSGFYLCAWSGQGRLGQHFGDGTRLSIL.

This clonotype was picked up many times. The chain has TRBV5-4 and TRBJ2-1, with 7 nucleotides matching TRBD2. V trimming: 5 bases; J trimming: 6 bases; junction bases outside the gene matches: 14. CDR3 size: 16 residues. Per the germline V gene, CDR1 is SGHNT and CDR2 is YYREEE (reference sequence). The CDR3 DNA follows: TGTGCCAGCAGTAACGACCTGAGCGGGGTAGCCAATGAGCAGTTCTTC. It specifies CASSNDLSGVANEQFF.

In this sample, this clonotype turned up a few times. The rearrangement links TRBV12-3 or TRBV12-4 to TRBJ2-1; D gene uncertain. CDR3 length equals 11 residues. The V end lost 2 bases, the J end lost 10 bases, and 6 bases lay between the germline ends. The chain's CDR3 is CASSLSLEQFF. DNA of the CDR3: TGTGCCAGCAGTTTATCCCTAGAGCAGTTCTTC.

V is TRBV24-1 and J is TRBJ1-5; D call uncertain. Between the trimmed V and J ends, which lost 4 bases and 8 bases, there was a span of 11 bases. CDR1 is KGHDR, CDR2 SFDVKD, per germline. This CDR3 comprises 13 residues. The CDR3 sequence: CATSERSYKPQHF. CDR3 nucleotide sequence: TGTGCCACCAGTGAAAGAAGCTATAAGCCCCAGCATTTT.

Concerning this clonotype itself: At one end the junction does not follow the germline gene, possibly because of a read error. This chain links TRBV2 with TRBJ2-7; D gene uncertain. Germline values: CDR1 SNHLY, CDR2 FYNNEI. The length of the CDR3 is 13 residues. For the CDR3, the DNA is TGCGCCAGCAGCCAGCTCTCCAACTACGAGCAGTACTTC. As protein: CASSQLSNYEQYF.

At least ten counts were recorded for this clonotype. The rearrangement links TRBV29-1 to TRBJ2-1, with D unresolved. CDR3 length: 13 residues. In germline, CDR1 is SQVTM, CDR2 ANQGSEA. V was cut by 6 bases and J by 1 base, with 10 bases left in between. CDR3 nucleotide sequence: TGCAGCGTCGACCCGGGTTCCTACAATGAGCAGTTCTTC. Translating it yields CSVDPGSYNEQFF.

This clonotype was detected many times. The chain carries TRBV7-9 and TRBJ1-1; 8 bases fit TRBD1. With 4 bases clipped from V and 2 bases from J, the junction kept 6 bases outside the gene matches. Germline V gives CDR1 SEHNR, CDR2 FQNEAQ (reference sequence). The CDR3 is 15 residues long. As DNA, the CDR3 is TGTGCCAGCAGCTCGAACAGGGGGAGCAACACTGAAGCTTTCTTT. Protein product: CASSSNRGSNTEAFF.

This chain joins TRBV7-9 and TRBJ2-7; 8 bases fit TRBD1. The V gene's germline CDR1 is SEHNR and CDR2 FQNEAQ (reference sequence). V dropped 5 bases and J dropped 1; count of bases not matched to a gene: 10. The CDR3 is 16 amino acids. This CDR3 is CASSEIDRGKSYEQYF. As DNA, the CDR3 is TGTGCCAGCAGCGAGATCGACAGGGGAAAATCCTACGAGCAGTACTTC.